The next 3 T cell receptor beta chains were all read from a single sample in a study of control samples from healthy donors and cancer patients. Profiled with immunoSEQ multiplex PCR; TCRdb holds only in-frame clones, not every one. The table has 90,000 to 150,000 clones, approximately 90% seen once. Sample: blood. Receptors originate from a woman aged 18-30 years in good health.

The chain is built from TRBV5-5 and TRBJ1-1, with D tentatively TRBD1 (5 bases). V was trimmed by 2 bases and J by 1 base, leaving 9 bases between them. The CDR3 runs 14 residues. CDR1 and CDR2 (germline): SGHKS, YYEKEE (reference sequence). Here the CDR3 reads CASSLDSWNTEAFF. The DNA of the CDR3 is TGTGCCAGCAGCTTAGACAGTTGGAACACTGAAGCTTTCTTT.

V is TRBV5-1 and J is TRBJ2-3; 11 bases are a match to TRBD2. CDR1 and CDR2 from the germline V gene are SGHRS and YFSETQ. J lost 8 bases, V lost 4 bases, and 12 bases had no gene match. The CDR3 sequence is 16 residues long. In nucleotides, the CDR3 is TGCGCCAGCAGCCCGACTAGCGGGACCCCAAGCGGTACGCAGTATTTT. It is translated as CASSPTSGTPSGTQYF.

The count of this clone is one. V is TRBV19 and J is TRBJ2-2, with a tentative D call TRBD1 (5 bases). The length of the CDR3 is 13 residues. Trimming removed 1 base from V and 6 bases from J, with 6 bases in between. Germline CDR1 and CDR2: LNHDA and SQIVND (reference sequence). DNA for the CDR3: TGTGCCAGTAGTATAGCAGGGCCCGGGGAGCTGTTTTTT. It translates to CASSIAGPGELFF.